This entry features one T cell receptor beta chain sequence. The sample comes from a study of T cells in tuberculosis. Profiling relied on immunoSEQ multiplex PCR, and the TCRdb table lists in-frame clones only, not all of them. In the table there are about 58,000 clones, approximately 88% of which are singletons. Points from the study as a whole: T cells binding CD1B-GMM tetramer weakly possibly escaped the sort.

This CDR3 comprises 14 residues. V lost 5 bases and J 0 bases, leaving 11 bases between the germline ends. The V gene's germline CDR1 is LNHDA and CDR2 SQIVND (reference sequence). Sorting used thawed, overnight-rested PBMC stained with anti-CD3, a viability dye and GMM-loaded CD1B tetramer. C32 glucose monomycolate from Rhodococcus equi was loaded onto the CD1B tetramers. Tetramer-sorted PBMC had been CD14 monocyte-depleted before freezing. From each donor, some 90,000 tetramer-negative cells were sorted. The sequencing input was CD1b-GMM tetramer-negative cells sorted from PBMCs. V gene TRBV19 combines with J gene TRBJ2-7; TRBD2 is a possible D gene (6 bases). This receptor was taken from an adult woman with latent tuberculosis. The DNA of the CDR3 is TGTGCCAGTAGTCTGTACGGGAGCTCCTACGAGCAGTACTTC. As protein: CASSLYGSSYEQYF. Complete variable domain (other parts from reference TRBV19 and TRBJ2-7): DGGITQSPKYLFRKEGQNVTLSCEQNLNHDAMYWYRQDPGQGLRLIYYSQIVNDFQKGDIAEGYSVSREKKESFPLTVTSAQKNPTAFYLCASSLYGSSYEQYFGPGTRLTVT.